Presented here are 29 T cell receptor beta chains from one specimen sequenced in a study of shared clonotypes between healthy human individuals. Assay used: immunoSEQ multiplex PCR; TCRdb lists only in-frame clones, some missing. The table has under 1,100,000 clones, around 75% seen once. The sample was memory CD4+ T cells sorted from blood. Described subset: CD45RA-negative fraction. The receptors come from a man younger than 35 in good health.

This sequence joins TRBV6-1 and TRBJ2-1; D may be TRBD1 (7 bases). V lost 11 bases and J lost 8, with 16 bases in between. Germline CDR1 MNHNS, CDR2 SASEGT. The CDR3 sequence is 12 residues long. The CDR3 region has the DNA TGTGCCGGAGGGGCAGGGGGTTATGAGCAGTTCTTC. It yields the protein CAGGAGGYEQFF.

The chain has TRBV30 and TRBJ2-7; possible D gene TRBD1, 6 bases. Germline V gene sequence: CDR1 GTSNPN, CDR2 SVGIG (reference sequence). V gave up 0 bases and J gave up 4 bases, with 13 bases separating them. This CDR3 is 14 amino acids long. CDR3 protein: CAWSVGQKRYEQYF. As DNA, the CDR3 is TGTGCCTGGAGTGTTGGACAGAAGCGTTACGAGCAGTACTTC.

The chain employs TRBV10-3 and TRBJ1-3; tentatively, D is TRBD1 (5 bases). Germline lookup yields CDR1 ENHRY and CDR2 SYGVKD. This CDR3 has 15 residues. Trimming stripped 7 bases from V and 0 bases from J, with 13 bases between. CDR3 sequence (DNA): TGTGCCATCACAGCGGGACCGACCTCTGGAAACACCATATATTTT. Translated: CAITAGPTSGNTIYF.

The rearrangement links TRBV30 to TRBJ2-5, with 10 bases lining up with TRBD1. The length of the CDR3 is 15 residues. CDR1 is GTSNPN and CDR2 is SVGIG in the germline V gene (reference sequence). The trim removed 0 bases at V and 9 bases at J, leaving 10 bases unmatched. The CDR3: CAWSVQTGTGAPQYF. CDR3 coding DNA: TGTGCCTGGAGTGTCCAAACCGGGACAGGGGCTCCCCAGTACTTC. Using reference TRBV30 and TRBJ2-5 for the parts outside the CDR3, the full variable domain is SQTIHQWPATLVQPVGSPLSLECTVEGTSNPNLYWYRQAAGRGLQLLFYSVGIGQISSEVPQNLSASRPQDRQFILSSKKLLLSDSGFYLCAWSVQTGTGAPQYFGPGTRLLVL.

The chain uses TRBV18 and TRBJ1-2; no reliable D call. The CDR3 sequence is 15 residues long. The V and J ends lost 1 base and 1 base respectively, with 10 bases between them. Germline CDR1 KGHSH, CDR2 LQKENI. CDR3 nucleotide sequence: TGTGCCAGCTCACCACAAAAGGGTGGTAACTATGGCTACACCTTC. This sequence encodes CASSPQKGGNYGYTF.

The chain carries TRBV6-6 and TRBJ1-5, with D perhaps TRBD1 (5 bases). This CDR3 spans 14 amino acids. CDR1 MNHNY and CDR2 SVGAGI come from the germline V gene (reference sequence). V lost 4 bases and J 7 bases, leaving 14 bases between the germline ends. The CDR3 region has the DNA TGTGCCAGCAGTTCCTGGGGGAGCTCCCAGCCCCAGCATTTT. This translates into CASSSWGSSQPQHF.

The chain links TRBV6-5 to TRBJ2-7; D may correspond to TRBD1 or TRBD2 (5 bases each). The germline CDR1 and CDR2 sequences are MNHEY and SVGAGI. The CDR3 is 13 residues long. V was clipped by 7 bases and J by 2 bases, with 12 bases between them. DNA for the CDR3: TGTGCCAGCATGAGGGACCCAACCTACGAGCAGTACTTC. Its translation: CASMRDPTYEQYF.

This chain connects TRBV27 to TRBJ2-3; 7 positions match TRBD2. The CDR3 covers 16 residues. Germline assignment: CDR1 MNHEY and CDR2 SMNVEV (reference sequence). The junction had 9 bases not matched to a gene; V was cut back by 3 bases and J by 3 bases. The CDR3: CASSLGAGYVTDTQYF. CDR3 nucleotide sequence: TGTGCCAGCAGTTTGGGAGCGGGGTATGTGACAGATACGCAGTATTTT.

This clone was counted ten times or more. The rearrangement links TRBV7-9 to TRBJ2-7; perhaps TRBD2 as D (7 bases). V was pared by 3 bases and J by 6 bases, with 24 bases between. The CDR3 runs 17 residues. Germline V gene data show CDR1 as SEHNR and CDR2 as FQNEAQ (reference sequence). The CDR3 loop is CASSFGTGGGGGLEQYF. The CDR3 nucleotides are TGTGCCAGCAGCTTCGGAACGGGGGGCGGAGGTGGGCTCGAGCAGTACTTC.

Concerning this clone itself: Other DNA sequences of this sample code for an identical CDR3. V is TRBV6-1 and J is TRBJ2-3, with 9 nucleotides matching TRBD1. The length of the CDR3 is 14 residues. Germline V gene sequence: CDR1 MNHNS, CDR2 SASEGT. V trimming: 7 bases; J trimming: 5 bases; junction bases outside the gene matches: 7. CDR3 nucleotide sequence: TGTGCCAGCACCCCGGGACAGGGACGAGATACGCAGTATTTT. This codes for CASTPGQGRDTQYF.

The chain is built from TRBV7-2 and TRBJ2-1, with 9 bases lining up with TRBD1. CDR3 size: 15 residues. From germline, CDR1 is SGHTA and CDR2 FQGNSA. The trim removed 5 bases at V and 7 bases at J, leaving 9 bases unmatched. The CDR3 region has the DNA TGTGCCAGCAGCGGGGGGACAGGGTGGGCGAATGAGCAGTTCTTC. It yields the protein CASSGGTGWANEQFF.

In its sample, this clone was seen a few times. This rearrangement joins TRBV18 to TRBJ1-3; D not resolved. The ends were cut back, 6 bases at V and 4 bases at J, with 10 bases in the middle. Germline loops: CDR1 KGHSH, CDR2 LQKENI. This CDR3 has 13 amino acids. The CDR3 DNA reads TGTGCCAGCTCCCCCGAACAGGGAAACACCATATATTTT. Residues: CASSPEQGNTIYF.

The sample holds a few counts of this clone. Here the CDR3 reads CASSLGEVSPLHF. CDR3 in DNA: TGTGCCAGCAGCTTGGGTGAGGTGTCACCCCTCCACTTT. The chain combines TRBV5-8 with TRBJ1-6, with D unresolved. V lost 0 bases and J 10 bases, leaving 8 bases between the germline ends. The CDR3 extends over 13 amino acids. The germline CDR1 and CDR2 sequences are SGHTS and YDEGEE.

Written as DNA, the CDR3 is TGCAGTGCAAGGACAGGGCCTGAGCAGTTCTTC. Translating it yields CSARTGPEQFF. The rearrangement joins TRBV20-1 to TRBJ2-1, with 8 bases that match TRBD1. This CDR3 comprises 11 residues. J gave up 9 bases and V 6 bases, and 4 bases lay outside the gene matches. CDR1 and CDR2 (germline): DFQATT, SNEGSKA (reference sequence).

The rearrangement links TRBV5-6 to TRBJ1-2; tentatively, D is TRBD1 (6 bases). Germline CDR1 and CDR2: SGHDT and YYEEEE. V gave up 4 bases and J gave up 5 bases, with 24 bases separating them. The CDR3 sequence is 17 residues long. As DNA, the CDR3 is TGTGCCAGCAGCCTATATTTACAGGGTGGAGGCCATTATGGCTACACCTTC. Amino acids: CASSLYLQGGGHYGYTF.

CDR3 sequence: CATSGMGTEAFF. CDR3 nucleotides: TGTGCCACCTCAGGGATGGGCACTGAAGCTTTCTTT. The chain combines TRBV2 with TRBJ1-1, with a weak D call TRBD1 (5 bases). Germline V gene data show CDR1 as SNHLY and CDR2 as FYNNEI. This CDR3 has 12 amino acids. The V and J ends lost 10 bases and 4 bases respectively, with 13 bases between them.

The chain joins TRBV6-5 to TRBJ1-5; 9 bases are a match to TRBD1. CDR3 length: 14 residues. Germline V lookup: CDR1 MNHEY, CDR2 SVGAGI. Losses at the gene ends were 4 bases for V and 3 bases for J; bases not matched to a gene: 1. In nucleotides, the CDR3 is TGTGCCAGCAGTTCACAGGGGGCCAATCAGCCCCAGCATTTT. Translating gives CASSSQGANQPQHF.

This clone occurred once. The identical CDR3 is also encoded by other nucleotide sequences in the sample. V and J are TRBV7-2 and TRBJ2-3; D is possibly TRBD1 (5 bases). The germline CDR1 and CDR2 sequences are SGHTA and FQGNSA. CDR3 size: 13 residues. Trimming shortened V by 3 bases and J by 6 bases, and 10 bases separated the two germline ends. In DNA form, the CDR3 reads TGTGCCAGCAGCTTGGAAGGGGTCGATACGCAGTATTTT. This codes for CASSLEGVDTQYF.

The CDR3 bases are TGTGCCAGCAGCTTTACAGGGGGGTACGAGCAGTACTTC. Translating gives CASSFTGGYEQYF. The chain employs TRBV11-2 and TRBJ2-7; the match to TRBD1 covers 8 bases. This CDR3 is 13 amino acids long. Trimming took 3 bases from V and 4 from J; bases not matched to a gene: 2. Per germline, CDR1 SGHAT and CDR2 FQNNGV.

J is TRBJ2-7 and V is TRBV5-1; D may be TRBD1 (5 bases). The germline V gene encodes CDR1 SGHRS and CDR2 YFSETQ. The CDR3 loop spans 15 amino acids. Trimming left V 0 bases short and J 1 base short, with 11 bases between. The CDR3 reads CASSLVDQGSYEQYF. The CDR3 DNA is TGCGCCAGCAGCTTGGTTGATCAGGGTTCCTACGAGCAGTACTTC. Looking up the rest from reference TRBV5-1 and TRBJ2-7 gives the full variable domain: KAGVTQTPRYLIKTRGQQVTLSCSPISGHRSVSWYQQTPGQGLQFLFEYFSETQRNKGNFPGRFSGRQFSNSRSEMNVSTLELGDSALYLCASSLVDQGSYEQYFGPGTRLTVT.

In its sample, this clone was seen a few times. This chain links TRBV16 with TRBJ1-1; D is perhaps TRBD1 (5 bases). There are 17 residues in the CDR3. Germline V gene lookup returns CDR1 KGHSY and CDR2 FQNENV. V was clipped by 0 bases and J by 5 bases, with 19 bases between them. CDR3 in DNA: TGTGCCAGCAGCCAATCGGGCGCCGTGGGGGGAAGGACTGAAGCTTTCTTT. It codes for CASSQSGAVGGRTEAFF.

This sequence joins TRBV5-1 and TRBJ2-3; D tentatively fits TRBD1 or TRBD2 (6 bases each). CDR1 SGHRS and CDR2 YFSETQ come from the germline V gene. The CDR3 spans 14 residues. V lost 4 bases to trimming and J lost 4 bases, with 13 bases between them. The chain's CDR3 is CASSPRGAPDTQYF. The CDR3 coding sequence is TGCGCCAGCAGCCCTAGGGGGGCCCCAGATACGCAGTATTTT.

CDR3 nucleotides: TGTGCCAGCAGCACTTTCGGACAGGGGGCATGGGAGCAGTACTTC. Translated: CASSTFGQGAWEQYF. The rearrangement joins TRBV28 to TRBJ2-7, with 11 nucleotides matching TRBD1. Unmatched junction bases numbered 11, after V lost 6 bases and J lost 7 bases. Looked up from germline, CDR1 is MDHEN and CDR2 is SYDVKM. This CDR3 is built from 15 residues.

The CDR3 DNA follows: TGCAGTGTAACAGGGAACGAGCAGTACTTC. As protein: CSVTGNEQYF. V is TRBV20-1 and J is TRBJ2-7; tentative D call: TRBD1 (6 bases). This CDR3 comprises 10 residues. The germline V gene encodes CDR1 DFQATT and CDR2 SNEGSKA (reference sequence). Trimming took 7 bases from V and 5 from J, leaving 9 bases between them.

The count of this clone is one. The V and J genes are TRBV6-1 and TRBJ2-3, with no clear D. The length of the CDR3 is 12 residues. Trimming pared 4 bases from V and 10 bases from J, leaving 12 bases between. The germline CDR1 and CDR2 sequences are MNHNS and SASEGT. The CDR3 coding sequence is TGTGCCAGCAGTGGCATAGTGGGTCCGCAGTATTTT. Translated, it gives CASSGIVGPQYF.

CDR3 loop: CASSQEQGMAGNTIYF. The CDR3 coding sequence is TGCGCCAGCAGCCAAGAACAGGGGATGGCTGGAAACACCATATATTTT. This chain links TRBV4-3 with TRBJ1-3; 7 nucleotides line up with TRBD1. The germline V gene encodes CDR1 LGHNA and CDR2 YSLEER. The length of the CDR3 is 16 residues. J gave up 2 bases and V 0 bases, and 4 bases lay outside the gene matches.

The V and J genes are TRBV30 and TRBJ2-1; no definite D call. V was shortened by 1 base and J by 7 bases, with 5 bases between the two germline ends. The CDR3 sequence is 11 residues long. Germline lookup yields CDR1 GTSNPN and CDR2 SVGIG (reference sequence). The CDR3 sequence: CAWSGKNEQFF. The CDR3 DNA follows: TGTGCCTGGAGTGGTAAAAATGAGCAGTTCTTC.

This clone turned up a few times. This chain joins TRBV10-3 and TRBJ2-1; D not certain. V shed 8 bases and J shed 7 bases, with 9 bases lying between them. CDR1 and CDR2 (germline): ENHRY, SYGVKD. This CDR3 is 11 amino acids long. The CDR3 is CAIRLDNEQFF. The CDR3 DNA follows: TGTGCCATCCGCCTTGATAATGAGCAGTTCTTC.

The chain carries TRBV19 and TRBJ2-5; the match to TRBD2 covers 8 bases. The CDR3 consists of 16 residues. V was pared by 4 bases and J by 1 base, with 8 bases of the junction left unmatched. Germline CDR1 LNHDA, CDR2 SQIVND (reference sequence). The CDR3 nucleotides read TGTGCCAGTAGTACTCGCGGGGGACTAGGCCAAGAGACCCAGTACTTC. It specifies CASSTRGGLGQETQYF. Complete variable domain (other parts from reference TRBV19 and TRBJ2-5): DGGITQSPKYLFRKEGQNVTLSCEQNLNHDAMYWYRQDPGQGLRLIYYSQIVNDFQKGDIAEGYSVSREKKESFPLTVTSAQKNPTAFYLCASSTRGGLGQETQYFGPGTRLLVL.